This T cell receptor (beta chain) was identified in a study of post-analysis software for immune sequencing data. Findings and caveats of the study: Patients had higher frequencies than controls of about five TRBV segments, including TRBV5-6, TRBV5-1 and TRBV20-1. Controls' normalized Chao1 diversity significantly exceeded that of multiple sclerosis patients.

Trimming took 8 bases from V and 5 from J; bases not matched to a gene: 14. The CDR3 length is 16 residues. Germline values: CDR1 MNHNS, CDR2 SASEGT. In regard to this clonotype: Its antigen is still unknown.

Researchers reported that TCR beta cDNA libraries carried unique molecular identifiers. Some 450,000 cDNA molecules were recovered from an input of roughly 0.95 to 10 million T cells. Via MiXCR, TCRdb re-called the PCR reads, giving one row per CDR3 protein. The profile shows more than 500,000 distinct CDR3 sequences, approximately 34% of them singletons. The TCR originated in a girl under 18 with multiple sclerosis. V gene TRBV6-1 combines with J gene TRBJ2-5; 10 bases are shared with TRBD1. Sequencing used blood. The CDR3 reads CASVLGQGVIQETQYF. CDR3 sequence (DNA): TGTGCCAGCGTCCTTGGACAGGGGGTAATTCAGGAGACCCAGTACTTC.